A single sample is the source of the 4 T cell receptor beta chains below, sequenced in a study of cytomegalovirus exposure and HLA in healthy donors. A multiplex PCR was run with 60 Vbeta primers and 13 Jbeta primers. Measured with immunoSEQ multiplex PCR; TCRdb has only the in-frame clones, and not every one. The repertoire consists of under 150,000 clones, with about 75% occurring once and the leading ten covering less than 2%. The specimen sequenced was PBMCs. The receptors come from a woman in her 30s in good health and CMV-seronegative.

This clone was observed a single time. The chain combines TRBV16 with TRBJ1-5; TRBD1 might be the D (6 bases). Germline V gene sequence: CDR1 KGHSY, CDR2 FQNENV. The CDR3 is 14 amino acids. V dropped 0 bases and J dropped 5 bases, with 8 bases sitting between them. CDR3 bases: TGTGCCAGCAGCCAATCGGCAGGGGATCAGCCCCAGCATTTT. Protein product: CASSQSAGDQPQHF.

This chain uses TRBV29-1 with TRBJ2-3; 9 nucleotides line up with TRBD2. Trimming at V came to 6 bases and at J to 1 base, leaving 2 bases not matched to a gene. The germline CDR1 and CDR2 sequences are SQVTM and ANQGSEA. The CDR3 extends over 13 amino acids. CDR3 bases: TGCAGCGTCGTAGCGGGGGGCACAGATACGCAGTATTTT. Its translation: CSVVAGGTDTQYF.

This clone was counted once. This CDR3 is also generated by other DNA sequences in the sample. This chain uses TRBV7-6 with TRBJ2-7; TRBD1 matches 10 bases. The CDR3 loop spans 14 amino acids. The trim removed 5 bases at V and 4 bases at J, leaving 5 bases unmatched. Looked up from germline, CDR1 is SGHVS and CDR2 is FNYEAQ. This CDR3 reads CASSLRQGAYEQYF. The CDR3, as DNA: TGTGCCAGCAGCCTAAGACAGGGGGCATACGAGCAGTACTTC.

The V gene is TRBV5-1, the J gene TRBJ2-2, with D possibly being TRBD1 (6 bases). Germline V gene data show CDR1 as SGHRS and CDR2 as YFSETQ. The CDR3 spans 15 residues. The V end was cut by 4 bases, the J end by 0 bases, with 10 bases between. CDR3 in amino acids: CASSLGGANTGELFF. The DNA for the CDR3 is TGCGCCAGCAGCCTTGGGGGCGCGAACACCGGGGAGCTGTTTTTT.